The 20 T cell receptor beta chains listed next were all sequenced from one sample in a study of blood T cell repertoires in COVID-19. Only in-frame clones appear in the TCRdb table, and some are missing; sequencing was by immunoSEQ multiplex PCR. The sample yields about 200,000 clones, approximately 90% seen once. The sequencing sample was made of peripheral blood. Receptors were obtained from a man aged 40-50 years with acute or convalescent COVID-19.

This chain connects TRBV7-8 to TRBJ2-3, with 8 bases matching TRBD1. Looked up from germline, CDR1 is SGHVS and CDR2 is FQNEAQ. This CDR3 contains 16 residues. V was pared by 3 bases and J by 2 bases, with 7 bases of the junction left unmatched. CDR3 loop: CASSLSGQAITDTQYF. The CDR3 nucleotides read TGTGCCAGCAGCTTGTCGGGACAGGCGATCACAGATACGCAGTATTTT.

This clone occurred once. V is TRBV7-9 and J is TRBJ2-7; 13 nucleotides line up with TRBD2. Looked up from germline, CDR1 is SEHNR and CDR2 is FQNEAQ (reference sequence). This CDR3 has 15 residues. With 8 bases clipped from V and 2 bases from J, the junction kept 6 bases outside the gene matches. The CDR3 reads CASAGGLAGTYEQYF. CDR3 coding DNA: TGTGCCAGCGCAGGGGGACTAGCGGGGACCTACGAGCAGTACTTC.

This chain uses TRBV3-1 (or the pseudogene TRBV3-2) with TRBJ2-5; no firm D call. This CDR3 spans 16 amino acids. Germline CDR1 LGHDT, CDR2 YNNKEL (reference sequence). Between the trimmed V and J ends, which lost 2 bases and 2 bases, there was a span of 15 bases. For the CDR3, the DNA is TGTGCCAGCAGCCAATCGTCTTTCCTTAATCAAGAGACCCAGTACTTC. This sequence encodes CASSQSSFLNQETQYF.

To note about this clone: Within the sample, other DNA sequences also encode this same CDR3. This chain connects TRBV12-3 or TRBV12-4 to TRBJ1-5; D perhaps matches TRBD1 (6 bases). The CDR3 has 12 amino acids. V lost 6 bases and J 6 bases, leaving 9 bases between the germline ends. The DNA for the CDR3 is TGTGCCAGCAGCAGGGGTGGTCAGCCCCAGCATTTT. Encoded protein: CASSRGGQPQHF.

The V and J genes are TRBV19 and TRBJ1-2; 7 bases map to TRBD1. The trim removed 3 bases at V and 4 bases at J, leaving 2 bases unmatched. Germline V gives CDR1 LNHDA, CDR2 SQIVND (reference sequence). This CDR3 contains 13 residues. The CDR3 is CASSMRDSYGYTF. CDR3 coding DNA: TGTGCCAGTAGTATGAGGGACAGCTATGGCTACACCTTC.

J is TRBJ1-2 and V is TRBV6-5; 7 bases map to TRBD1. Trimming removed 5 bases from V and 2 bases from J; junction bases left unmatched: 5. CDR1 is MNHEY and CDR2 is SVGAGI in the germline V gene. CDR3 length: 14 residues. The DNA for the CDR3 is TGTGCCAGCAGTACCCGACAGGGAAACTATGGCTACACCTTC. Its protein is CASSTRQGNYGYTF.

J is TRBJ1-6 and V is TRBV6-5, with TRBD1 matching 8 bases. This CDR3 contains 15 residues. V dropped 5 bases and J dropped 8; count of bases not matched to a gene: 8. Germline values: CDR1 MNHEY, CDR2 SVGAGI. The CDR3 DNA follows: TGTGCCAGCAGTCCCGTTGGGACAGGCGATTCACCCCTCCACTTT. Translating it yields CASSPVGTGDSPLHF.

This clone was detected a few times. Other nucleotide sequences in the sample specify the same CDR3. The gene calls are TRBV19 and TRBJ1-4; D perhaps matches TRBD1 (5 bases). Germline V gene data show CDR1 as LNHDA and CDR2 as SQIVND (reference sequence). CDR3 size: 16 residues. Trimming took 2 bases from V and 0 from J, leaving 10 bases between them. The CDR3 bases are TGTGCCAGTAGTATAACCCCAGGGACAACTAATGAAAAACTGTTTTTT. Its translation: CASSITPGTTNEKLFF.

The CDR3 loop is CSVGRGEDTGELFF. The CDR3, as DNA: TGCAGCGTTGGGCGGGGAGAGGACACCGGGGAGCTGTTTTTT. This sequence joins TRBV29-1 and TRBJ2-2; the D gene is possibly TRBD2 (6 bases). The germline gives CDR1 SQVTM, CDR2 ANQGSEA. V shed 4 bases and J shed 3 bases, with 12 bases lying between them. The CDR3 length is 14 residues.

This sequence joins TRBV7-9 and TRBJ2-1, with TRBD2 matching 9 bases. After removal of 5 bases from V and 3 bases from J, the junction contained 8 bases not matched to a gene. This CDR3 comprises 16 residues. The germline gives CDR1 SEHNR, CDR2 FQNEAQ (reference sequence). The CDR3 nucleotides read TGTGCCAGCAGCAACTGGCGGGAGGGGTTCTACAATGAGCAGTTCTTC. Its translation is CASSNWREGFYNEQFF.

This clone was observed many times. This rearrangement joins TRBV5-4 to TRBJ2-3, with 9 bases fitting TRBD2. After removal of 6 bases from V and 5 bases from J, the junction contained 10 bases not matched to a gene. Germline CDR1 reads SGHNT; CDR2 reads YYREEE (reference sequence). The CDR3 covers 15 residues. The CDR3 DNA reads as TGTGCCAGCACCTGGCGCGGGGGGGCGGTAGATACGCAGTATTTT. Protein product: CASTWRGGAVDTQYF.

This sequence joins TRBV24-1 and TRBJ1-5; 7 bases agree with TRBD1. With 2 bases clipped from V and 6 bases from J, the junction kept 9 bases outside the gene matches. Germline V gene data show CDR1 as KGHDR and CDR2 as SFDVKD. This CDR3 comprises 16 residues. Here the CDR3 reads CATSDSSTGPGQPQHF. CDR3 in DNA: TGTGCCACCAGTGATTCTTCGACAGGGCCAGGTCAGCCCCAGCATTTT.

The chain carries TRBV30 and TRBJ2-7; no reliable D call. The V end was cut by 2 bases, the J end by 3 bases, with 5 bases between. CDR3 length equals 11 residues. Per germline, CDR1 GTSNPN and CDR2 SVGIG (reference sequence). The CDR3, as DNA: TGTGCCTGGAGTCTAATCTACGAGCAGTACTTC. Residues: CAWSLIYEQYF.

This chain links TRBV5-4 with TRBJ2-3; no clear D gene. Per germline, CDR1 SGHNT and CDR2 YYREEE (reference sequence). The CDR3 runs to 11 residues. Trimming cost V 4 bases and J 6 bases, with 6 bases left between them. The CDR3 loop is CASSLRDTQYF. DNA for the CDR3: TGTGCCAGCAGCCTGCGGGATACGCAGTATTTT.

The CDR3 loop is CASSYSAGNYGYTF. The CDR3 nucleotides are TGTGCCAGCAGTTACTCGGCCGGGAACTATGGCTACACCTTC. This sequence joins TRBV6-5 and TRBJ1-2, with unresolved D. Trimming stripped 0 bases from V and 2 bases from J, with 7 bases between. The V gene's germline CDR1 is MNHEY and CDR2 SVGAGI. The CDR3 is made up of 14 amino acids.

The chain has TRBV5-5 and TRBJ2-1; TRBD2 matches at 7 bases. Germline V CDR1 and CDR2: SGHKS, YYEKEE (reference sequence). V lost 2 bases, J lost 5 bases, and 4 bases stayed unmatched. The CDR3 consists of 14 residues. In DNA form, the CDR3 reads TGTGCCAGCAGCTTCCGGGACTACAACAATGAGCAGTTCTTC. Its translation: CASSFRDYNNEQFF.

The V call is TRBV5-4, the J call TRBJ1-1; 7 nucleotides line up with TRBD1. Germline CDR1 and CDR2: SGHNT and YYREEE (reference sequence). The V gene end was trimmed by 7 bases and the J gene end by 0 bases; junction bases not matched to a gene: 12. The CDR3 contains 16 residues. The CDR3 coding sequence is TGTGCCAGCTTCGGACAGGCAGGAGTCATGAACACTGAAGCTTTCTTT. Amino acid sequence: CASFGQAGVMNTEAFF. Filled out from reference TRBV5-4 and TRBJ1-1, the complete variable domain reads ETGVTQSPTHLIKTRGQQVTLRCSSQSGHNTVSWYQQALGQGPQFIFQYYREEENGRGNFPPRFSGLQFPNYSSELNVNALELDDSALYLCASFGQAGVMNTEAFFGQGTRLTVV.

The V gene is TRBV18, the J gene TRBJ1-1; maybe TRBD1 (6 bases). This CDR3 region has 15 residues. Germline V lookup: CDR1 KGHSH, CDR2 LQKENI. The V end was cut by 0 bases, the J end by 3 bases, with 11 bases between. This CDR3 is CASSPPRGGDTEAFF. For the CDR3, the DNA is TGTGCCAGCTCACCACCCCGAGGGGGGGACACTGAAGCTTTCTTT.

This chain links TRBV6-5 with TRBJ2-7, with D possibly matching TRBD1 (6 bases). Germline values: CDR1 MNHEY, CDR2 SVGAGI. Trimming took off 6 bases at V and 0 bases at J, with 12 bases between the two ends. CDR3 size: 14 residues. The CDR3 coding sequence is TGTGCCAGCAGACAGGGTCTGAGCTCCTACGAGCAGTACTTC. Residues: CASRQGLSSYEQYF.

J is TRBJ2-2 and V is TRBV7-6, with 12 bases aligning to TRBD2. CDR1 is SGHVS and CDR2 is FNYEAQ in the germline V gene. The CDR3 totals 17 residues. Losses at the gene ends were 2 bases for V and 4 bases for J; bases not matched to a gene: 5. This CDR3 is CASSLMASGGVTGELFF. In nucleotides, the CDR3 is TGTGCCAGCAGCTTAATGGCTAGCGGGGGGGTCACCGGGGAGCTGTTTTTT.